Below, 6 T cell receptor beta chains from the same sample are listed, as sequenced in a study of cytomegalovirus exposure and HLA in healthy donors. The PCR ran on 60 Vbeta and 13 Jbeta primers. Sequencing was performed with immunoSEQ multiplex PCR; in TCRdb, only in-frame clones are kept and a portion is missing. The sample has 150,000 to 200,000 clones; approximately 9.5% are singletons. The specimen was PBMCs. The receptors stem from a woman aged 25 to 39 in good health and CMV-seropositive.

This clone was counted a few times. The genes are TRBV18 and TRBJ2-7; TRBD1 is a possible D gene (5 bases). V lost 0 bases, J lost 3 bases, and 15 bases lay in between. Germline assignment: CDR1 KGHSH and CDR2 LQKENI. The CDR3 has 16 residues. CDR3 in amino acids: CASSPPSLGQGYEQYF. CDR3 bases: TGTGCCAGCTCACCACCATCCCTCGGGCAGGGCTACGAGCAGTACTTC.

This clone was counted a few times. V is TRBV4-1 and J is TRBJ1-1; D remains ambiguous. The CDR3 is made up of 16 amino acids. Trimming pared 0 bases from V and 10 bases from J, leaving 21 bases between. Germline V lookup: CDR1 MGHRA, CDR2 YSYEKL. Written as DNA, the CDR3 is TGCGCCAGCAGCCAAGATAGGTATGGTGGCGGCGCGGGAGCTTTCTTT. This gives the protein CASSQDRYGGGAGAFF.

V gene TRBV7-9 combines with J gene TRBJ1-2, with TRBD1 as a possible D gene (5 bases). The V end lost 1 base, the J end lost 4 bases, and 10 bases lay between the germline ends. Germline lookup yields CDR1 SEHNR and CDR2 FQNEAQ (reference sequence). The CDR3 sequence is 14 residues long. CDR3 in DNA: TGTGCCAGCAGCTTAGGCCCGACAGCCTATGGCTACACCTTC. Its translation is CASSLGPTAYGYTF.

Only a few counts were recorded for this clone. The chain recombines TRBV30 with TRBJ1-2; D is perhaps TRBD1 (5 bases). CDR1 GTSNPN and CDR2 SVGIG come from the germline V gene (reference sequence). The CDR3 length is 15 residues. V lost 5 bases to trimming and J lost 8 bases, with 24 bases between them. The chain's CDR3 is CAWAWGGRGYRGYTF. The CDR3 DNA reads as TGTGCCTGGGCCTGGGGGGGAAGGGGCTATAGAGGCTACACCTTC.

J is TRBJ2-1 and V is TRBV9, with 14 nucleotides matching TRBD2. Germline values: CDR1 SGDLS, CDR2 YYNGEE. V shed 3 bases and J 8 bases; nucleotides not matched to a gene: 10. The CDR3 runs to 17 residues. The CDR3 nucleotides read TGTGCCAGCAGCGCCTCCCCGGGACTAGCGGGAGTCCATGAGCAGTTCTTC. Its protein product is CASSASPGLAGVHEQFF.

V and J are TRBV27 and TRBJ2-1, with 7 bases lining up with TRBD2. Germline lookup yields CDR1 MNHEY and CDR2 SMNVEV (reference sequence). The trim removed 3 bases at V and 0 bases at J, leaving 5 bases unmatched. The CDR3 spans 16 residues. In nucleotides, the CDR3 is TGTGCCAGCAGTTTGGTAGCGGGTCACTCCTACAATGAGCAGTTCTTC. This translates into CASSLVAGHSYNEQFF.